This TCR beta chain originates from a study of blood T cell repertoires in COVID-19. Only in-frame clones appear in the TCRdb table, and some are missing; sequencing was by immunoSEQ multiplex PCR. The sample has about 400,000 clones, approximately 87% seen once. V was clipped by 5 bases and J by 5 bases; unmatched bases: 5. The V gene's germline CDR1 is MNHEY and CDR2 SMNVEV (reference sequence). This CDR3 region has 13 residues. Participants had their cohort set by participant-reported clinical history. This TCR was recovered from a woman aged 30 to 39 with acute COVID-19. The sequenced sample was PBMCs or T cells enriched from blood (not recorded which). The chain employs TRBV27 and TRBJ1-2; 7 nucleotides align to TRBD1. CDR3 amino acids: CASSPQGGYGYTF. The CDR3 DNA is TGTGCCAGCAGTCCCCAGGGGGGATATGGCTACACCTTC.